Listed below are T cell receptor beta chains from one sample, sequenced in a study of cytomegalovirus exposure and HLA in healthy donors. Sequencing used immunoSEQ multiplex PCR; TCRdb keeps in-frame clones, though not all of them. The sample comprises some 130,000 clones, nearly 80% of which are singletons, and over 2% rests with the top ten. Sequencing used PBMCs. These receptors were taken from a man aged 25-40 years in good health and CMV-seronegative. CDR3s leave out the opening cysteine and the closing phenylalanine or tryptophan. D genes are given only for firm matches.

D gene: TRBD1
V gene: TRBV6-5
CDR3 length: 12
J gene: TRBJ1-3
CDR3 protein: ASSYRGQGGTIY

D gene: TRBD1
V gene: TRBV27
CDR3 length: 13
J gene: TRBJ1-2
CDR3 protein: ASSPRDSVNYGYT

D gene: TRBD1
V gene: TRBV28
CDR3 length: 12
J gene: TRBJ1-2
CDR3 protein: ASNSETGAYGYT

D gene: NA
V gene: TRBV9
CDR3 length: 14
J gene: TRBJ2-2
CDR3 protein: ASSVAQRVSAGELF

D gene: NA
V gene: TRBV7-2
CDR3 length: 12
J gene: TRBJ1-2
CDR3 protein: ASRFPGGGGGYT

D gene: NA
V gene: TRBV4-1
CDR3 length: 13
J gene: TRBJ2-1
CDR3 protein: ASSSRLATYNEQF

D gene: NA
V gene: TRBV7-6
CDR3 length: 9
J gene: TRBJ1-1
CDR3 protein: ASSRGREAF

D gene: NA
V gene: TRBV10-3
CDR3 length: 11
J gene: TRBJ1-5
CDR3 protein: AISTGINQPQH

D gene: NA
V gene: TRBV27
CDR3 length: 11
J gene: TRBJ2-1
CDR3 protein: ASSLLNSNEQF

D gene: NA
V gene: TRBV6-6
CDR3 length: 12
J gene: TRBJ2-5
CDR3 protein: ASSPDFFVETQY

D gene: NA
V gene: TRBV2
CDR3 length: 13
J gene: TRBJ1-2
CDR3 protein: ASSASTSNSGGYT

D gene: NA
V gene: TRBV29-1
CDR3 length: 12
J gene: TRBJ2-3
CDR3 protein: SVEDRRSTDTQY

D gene: TRBD1
V gene: TRBV30
CDR3 length: 12
J gene: TRBJ2-5
CDR3 protein: AWTLGQGFETQY

D gene: NA
V gene: TRBV5-4
CDR3 length: 9
J gene: TRBJ2-2
CDR3 protein: ASSLAGELF

D gene: TRBD1
V gene: TRBV6-1
CDR3 length: 13
J gene: TRBJ1-1
CDR3 protein: ASREQGSVNTEAF

D gene: TRBD1
V gene: TRBV7-9
CDR3 length: 13
J gene: TRBJ1-2
CDR3 protein: ASSYPGTGREGYT

D gene: TRBD2
V gene: TRBV10-1
CDR3 length: 13
J gene: TRBJ2-1
CDR3 protein: ASSDPGLADNEQF

D gene: TRBD1
V gene: TRBV5-1
CDR3 length: 13
J gene: TRBJ2-3
CDR3 protein: ASSLEDRVADTQY

D gene: TRBD2
V gene: TRBV9
CDR3 length: 14
J gene: TRBJ2-1
CDR3 protein: ASSVGAGVSYNEQF

D gene: TRBD2
V gene: TRBV15
CDR3 length: 13
J gene: TRBJ2-7
CDR3 protein: ATSRESLAGYEQY

D gene: NA
V gene: TRBV6-6
CDR3 length: 12
J gene: TRBJ2-3
CDR3 protein: ASNSPGGTDTQY

D gene: NA
V gene: TRBV5-4
CDR3 length: 12
J gene: TRBJ2-7
CDR3 protein: ASSLPGSTYEQY

D gene: NA
V gene: TRBV28
CDR3 length: 10
J gene: TRBJ2-3
CDR3 protein: ASSISADTQY

D gene: NA
V gene: TRBV2
CDR3 length: 12
J gene: TRBJ2-2
CDR3 protein: ASDGGQNTGELF

D gene: NA
V gene: TRBV9
CDR3 length: 12
J gene: TRBJ2-1
CDR3 protein: ASSVAHSYNEQF

D gene: NA
V gene: TRBV27
CDR3 length: 11
J gene: TRBJ2-7
CDR3 protein: AGRSAGAYEQY

D gene: TRBD1
V gene: TRBV6-1
CDR3 length: 11
J gene: TRBJ1-1
CDR3 protein: ASRDREHTEAF

D gene: NA
V gene: TRBV7-2
CDR3 length: 12
J gene: TRBJ2-7
CDR3 protein: ASSFGQPAYEQY

D gene: TRBD2
V gene: TRBV6-1
CDR3 length: 12
J gene: TRBJ2-7
CDR3 protein: ASSLAGGSYEQY

D gene: NA
V gene: TRBV9
CDR3 length: 13
J gene: TRBJ2-6
CDR3 protein: ASSVGEAGANVLT

D gene: TRBD1
V gene: TRBV28
CDR3 length: 12
J gene: TRBJ2-7
CDR3 protein: ASKLGTGQHEQY

D gene: NA
V gene: TRBV27
CDR3 length: 12
J gene: TRBJ2-1
CDR3 protein: ASKGPGGFNEQF

D gene: NA
V gene: TRBV28
CDR3 length: 10
J gene: TRBJ2-7
CDR3 protein: ASSQQGVEQY

D gene: NA
V gene: TRBV28
CDR3 length: 13
J gene: TRBJ2-7
CDR3 protein: ASSPINWSSYEQY

D gene: NA
V gene: TRBV18
CDR3 length: 15
J gene: TRBJ1-1
CDR3 protein: ASSPGRGGLRRTEAF

D gene: NA
V gene: TRBV5-1
CDR3 length: 9
J gene: TRBJ2-7
CDR3 protein: ASSFYYEQY

D gene: TRBD2
V gene: TRBV7-6
CDR3 length: 14
J gene: TRBJ2-1
CDR3 protein: ASSPGTSGMNNEQF

D gene: TRBD2
V gene: TRBV7-2
CDR3 length: 14
J gene: TRBJ2-1
CDR3 protein: ASSLGGLAGYNEQF

D gene: NA
V gene: TRBV21-1
CDR3 length: 14
J gene: TRBJ2-7
CDR3 protein: ASSKAPDSSSYEQY

D gene: NA
V gene: TRBV28
CDR3 length: 14
J gene: TRBJ2-4
CDR3 protein: ASSCLELPSLFRGY

D gene: NA
V gene: TRBV30
CDR3 length: 13
J gene: TRBJ2-2
CDR3 protein: AGRSGTKSTGELF

D gene: NA
V gene: TRBV11-2
CDR3 length: 14
J gene: TRBJ2-7
CDR3 protein: ASSSWTEPHPYEQY

D gene: NA
V gene: TRBV6-6
CDR3 length: 13
J gene: TRBJ2-7
CDR3 protein: ASTGMAGFSYEQY

D gene: NA
V gene: TRBV29-1
CDR3 length: 10
J gene: TRBJ2-1
CDR3 protein: SVVIQGLGQF

D gene: TRBD1
V gene: TRBV6-1
CDR3 length: 11
J gene: TRBJ2-5
CDR3 protein: ASSVQGWETQY

D gene: NA
V gene: TRBV29-1
CDR3 length: 11
J gene: TRBJ1-5
CDR3 protein: SVAGQKGQPQH

D gene: TRBD2
V gene: TRBV7-7
CDR3 length: 13
J gene: TRBJ2-3
CDR3 protein: ASSPGAGGMYTQY

D gene: TRBD2
V gene: TRBV13
CDR3 length: 15
J gene: TRBJ2-1
CDR3 protein: ASSLGPSTSGSDEQF

D gene: NA
V gene: TRBV27
CDR3 length: 14
J gene: TRBJ1-2
CDR3 protein: ASSPYPTSSNYGYT

D gene: TRBD1
V gene: TRBV29-1
CDR3 length: 12
J gene: TRBJ2-7
CDR3 protein: SVGAGTAPGEQY

D gene: TRBD1
V gene: TRBV27
CDR3 length: 11
J gene: TRBJ1-2
CDR3 protein: ASTTRQGSGYT

D gene: NA
V gene: TRBV19
CDR3 length: 10
J gene: TRBJ2-1
CDR3 protein: ARNPLECEQF

D gene: TRBD1
V gene: TRBV12-5
CDR3 length: 12
J gene: TRBJ1-1
CDR3 protein: ASGPTGETFVAF

D gene: NA
V gene: TRBV7-9
CDR3 length: 10
J gene: TRBJ2-7
CDR3 protein: SSSLQNYEQY